The TCR beta chain under discussion was sequenced for a study of blood T cell repertoires in COVID-19. Study background: Acute-phase and convalescent COVID-19 samples originated in the United States, Italy and Spain. PBMCs, B-cell-depleted T cells, or T cells were the source of the cDNA or gDNA that made up the material.

The sample holds one count of this clone. Original processing methods: Amplification from reference gene primers served as the basis for estimated nucleated cell counts. Libraries were prepared by immunoSEQ multiplex PCR; TCRdb keeps only in-frame clonotypes and omits some of them. D and trimming come from the DNA, and the V and J calls and clone size come from that table. Of approximately 120,000 clones listed, 81% were seen once; the top ten hold 3.8%. The TCR originated in a woman aged 45-60 years with acute or convalescent COVID-19. Sequenced: peripheral blood.

The CDR3 region is CASSQDRGGGSLGYTF. CDR3 DNA sequence: TGTGCCAGCAGCCAAGATCGAGGGGGGGGATCCCTTGGCTACACCTTC. This chain joins TRBV4-2 and TRBJ1-2; a weak D match, TRBD1 (6 bases). This CDR3 has 16 residues. The germline V and J ends were trimmed by 0 bases and 7 bases, with 18 bases remaining between them. CDR1 is LGHNA, CDR2 YNFKEQ, per germline.